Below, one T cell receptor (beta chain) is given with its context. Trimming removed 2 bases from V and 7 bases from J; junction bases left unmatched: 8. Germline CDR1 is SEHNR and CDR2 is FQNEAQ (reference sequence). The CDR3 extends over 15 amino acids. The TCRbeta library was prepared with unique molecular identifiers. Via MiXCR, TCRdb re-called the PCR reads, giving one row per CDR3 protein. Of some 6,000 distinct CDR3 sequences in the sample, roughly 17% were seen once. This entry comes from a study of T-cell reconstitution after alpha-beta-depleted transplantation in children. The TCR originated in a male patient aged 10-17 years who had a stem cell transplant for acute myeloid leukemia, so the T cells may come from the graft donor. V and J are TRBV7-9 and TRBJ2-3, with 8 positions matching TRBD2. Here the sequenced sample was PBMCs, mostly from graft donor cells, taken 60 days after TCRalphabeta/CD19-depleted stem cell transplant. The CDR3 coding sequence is TGTGCCAGCAGCTTACCGGGGGGGACTCTTAATACGCAGTATTTT. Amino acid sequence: CASSLPGGTLNTQYF.